This TCR beta chain was obtained from a study of T cells in women clearing cervical HPV infection. Whole-study context: For cases, blood was sampled a median approximately 150 days after lesion detection, interquartile range roughly 80 to 200 days.

This CDR3 has 13 residues. V was trimmed by 10 bases and J by 2 bases, leaving 15 bases between them. As to this clone: Its antigen is not identified. Read data end 3 residues before the CDR3 end; the end is taken from the germline J gene.

Study-level results: It is unknown whether associations predate infection; no effector/memory or HPV-specific sorting.

The repertoire was sequenced with immunoSEQ multiplex PCR; TCRdb's copy has only in-frame clones and lacks some. The listing contains roughly 20,000 clones. The V call is TRBV23-1, the J call TRBJ2-7; TRBD1 is a possible D gene (6 bases). TRBV23-1 is annotated as an ORF whose role is uncertain. The TCR comes from a woman between 18 and 69 years old with a cervical HPV16 infection that either progressed to CIN3+ or cleared (not recorded which). The source material was blood buffy coat. The CDR3 DNA, read in part, is TGCGCCATGAAACAGGGCCCCCCCTACGAG. Translation: CAMKQGPPYE. From start to end, the CDR3 is CAMKQGPPYEQYF.